Here is one T cell receptor beta chain with its context. The ends were cut back, 5 bases at V and 2 bases at J, with 15 bases in the middle. Germline CDR1 reads MDHEN; CDR2 reads SYDVKM. This CDR3 spans 15 amino acids. The data stem from a study of blood T cell repertoires in COVID-19. Study in general: Samples taken during acute and convalescent COVID-19 were collected in the United States, Italy and Spain.

Authors' analysis steps: The authors estimated nucleated cell counts from reference gene primer amplification. This table comes from immunoSEQ multiplex PCR, and its TCRdb copy is limited to in-frame clones, with some not included. That table is the source of V, J and clone size, and D and trimming were worked out from the DNA. The sample consists of approximately 170,000 clones, 81% of them appearing once. The chain has TRBV28 and TRBJ1-2; maybe TRBD1 (6 bases). This sequence was found in a man aged 60 to 69 with active or convalescent COVID-19. The sample was peripheral blood. The CDR3 protein is CASSIGGLGNYGYTF. The CDR3 nucleotides read TGTGCCAGCAGTATAGGGGGTTTGGGCAACTATGGCTACACCTTC.